Listed below are T cell receptor beta chains from one sample, sequenced in a study of shared clonotypes between healthy human individuals. Assay: immunoSEQ multiplex PCR; the TCRdb copy retains only in-frame clones and omits some. The sample consists of 550,000 to 700,000 clones, around three quarters of them appearing once. The sequencing input was memory CD4+ T cells sorted from blood. These receptors all come from a woman aged 25 to 39 in good health. Each CDR3 is given with its conserved first and last residue. D genes are given only for firm matches. Part of the rows lack a size; the others show once, few, many or a class for expanded clones.

>TRBV5-1|14|TRBD1|NA
CASSLIQGANGYTF
>TRBV28|15|TRBD1|once
CASSRDSDLRYEQYF
>TRBV7-2|17|TRBD2|few
CASSSLRGLAGRNEQFF
>TRBV6-4|14|NA|NA
CASRLTRTTGELFF
>TRBV28|14|NA|NA
CASSSRDNYQPQHF
>TRBV10-1|13|NA|NA
CASSESMVGEQYF
>TRBV6-5|15|NA|NA
CASSYSNGVGETQYF
>TRBV2|12|NA|NA
CASRENTGELFF
>TRBV5-1|15|NA|NA
CASSVLGQSQETQYF
>TRBV18|15|NA|NA
CASSPREANTGELFF
>TRBV28|15|NA|many
CASSFGRPDRPEAFF
>TRBV28|14|NA|NA
CASTKGAGTGEQYF
>TRBV27|17|NA|few
CASSLYPPSGFTGELFF
>TRBV5-1|14|NA|NA
CASSLGSSGNTIYF
>TRBV28|18|TRBD2|NA
CATHRRTEKTRGGDTQYF
>TRBV7-6|13|NA|NA
CASSWGLGETQYF
>TRBV19|16|TRBD2|many
CASSLTSATSYNEQFF
>TRBV28|15|TRBD2|NA
CASSLAGGPVNEQFF
>TRBV5-1|14|NA|NA
CASSLGVEVETQYF
>TRBV11-2|16|NA|NA
CASSTRKRDTYYEQYF
>TRBV19|14|NA|NA
CASSPRPSENEQFF
>TRBV30|11|TRBD2|NA
CAWSPKAGRYF
>TRBV5-5|12|NA|NA
CASSPPEGFIYF
>TRBV2|13|TRBD1|NA
CASSESDRGKLFF
>TRBV5-1|14|NA|NA
CASSPGTTYNEQFF
>TRBV9|17|NA|NA
CASSVVGVSSGANVLTF
>TRBV19|16|TRBD2|few
CASSITRLAGEGIQYF
>TRBV7-9|14|NA|NA
CASSFGRLPETQYF
>TRBV11-2|12|NA|NA
CASSLGDQPQHF
>TRBV11-2|17|TRBD1|NA
CASSLVFQGVGTGELFF
>TRBV2|20|TRBD2|once
CASSARRTSGRPLPTYEQYF
>TRBV5-1|15|NA|few
CASSLDSHAYNEQFF
>TRBV5-4|15|TRBD2|NA
CASSSGLAGVYEQYF
>TRBV23-1|16|TRBD1|NA
CASSHGGTGGMEEQFF
>TRBV14|17|TRBD2|NA
CASSQDFTSGGYNEQFF
>TRBV6-1|13|NA|few
CASVEYRGTEAFF
>TRBV5-4|15|NA|NA
CASSLERGANYGYTF
>TRBV5-1|15|TRBD1|many
CASSQGDRDRNEQFF
>TRBV15|14|NA|NA
CATSREGRTDTQYF
>TRBV6-5|13|NA|NA
CASQKGRNNEQFF
>TRBV7-2|14|NA|NA
CASSIAQDDQPQHF